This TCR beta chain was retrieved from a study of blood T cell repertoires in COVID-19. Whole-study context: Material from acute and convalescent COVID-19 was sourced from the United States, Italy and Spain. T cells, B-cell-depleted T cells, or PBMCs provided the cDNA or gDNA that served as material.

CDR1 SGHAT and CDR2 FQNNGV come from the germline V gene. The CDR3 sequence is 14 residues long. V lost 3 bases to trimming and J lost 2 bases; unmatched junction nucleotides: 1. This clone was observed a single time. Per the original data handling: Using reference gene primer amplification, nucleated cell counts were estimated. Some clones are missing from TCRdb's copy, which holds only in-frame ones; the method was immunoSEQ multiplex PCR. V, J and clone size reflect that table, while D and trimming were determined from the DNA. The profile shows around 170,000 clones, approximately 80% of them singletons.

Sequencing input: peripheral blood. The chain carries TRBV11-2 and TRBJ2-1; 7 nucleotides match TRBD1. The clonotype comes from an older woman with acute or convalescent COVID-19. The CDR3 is CASSFDRAYNEQFF. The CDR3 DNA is TGTGCCAGCAGCTTTGACAGGGCCTACAATGAGCAGTTCTTC.